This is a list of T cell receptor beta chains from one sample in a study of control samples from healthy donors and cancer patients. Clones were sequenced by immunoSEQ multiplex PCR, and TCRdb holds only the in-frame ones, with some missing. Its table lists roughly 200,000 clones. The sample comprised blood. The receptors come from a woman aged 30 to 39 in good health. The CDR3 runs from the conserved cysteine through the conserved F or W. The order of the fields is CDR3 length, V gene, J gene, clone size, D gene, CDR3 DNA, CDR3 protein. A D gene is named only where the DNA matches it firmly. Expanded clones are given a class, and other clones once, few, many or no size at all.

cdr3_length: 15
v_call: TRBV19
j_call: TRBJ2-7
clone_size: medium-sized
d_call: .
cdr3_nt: TGTGCCAGTAGTATCGCGCAGGGAGGACCCTACGAGCAGTACTTC
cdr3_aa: CASSIAQGGPYEQYF

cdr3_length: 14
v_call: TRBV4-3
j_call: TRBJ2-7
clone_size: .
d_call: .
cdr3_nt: TGCGCCAGCAGCCGGGACTCAAAATCCTACGAGCAGTACTTC
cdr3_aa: CASSRDSKSYEQYF

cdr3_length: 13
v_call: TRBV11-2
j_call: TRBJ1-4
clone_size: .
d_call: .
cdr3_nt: TGTGCCAGCAGGCAGACAGGTCATGAAAAACTGTTTTTT
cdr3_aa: CASRQTGHEKLFF

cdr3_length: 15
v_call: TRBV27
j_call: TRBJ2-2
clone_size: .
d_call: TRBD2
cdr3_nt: TGTGCCAGCAAGTTGGCGGGGGGGCGGGCCGGGGAGCTGTTTTTT
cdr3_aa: CASKLAGGRAGELFF

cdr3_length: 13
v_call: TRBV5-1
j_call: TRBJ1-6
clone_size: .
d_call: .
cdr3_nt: TGCGCCAGCAGCTTGGAGCGGGGTTCACCCCTCCACTTT
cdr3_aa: CASSLERGSPLHF

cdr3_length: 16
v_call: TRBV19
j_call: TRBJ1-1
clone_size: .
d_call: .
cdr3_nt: TGTGCCAGTAGTATAGATCTAATTGAGCGGGTCACTGAAGCTTTCTTT
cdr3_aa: CASSIDLIERVTEAFF

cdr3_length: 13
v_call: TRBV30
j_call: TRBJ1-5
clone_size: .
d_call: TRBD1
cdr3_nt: TGTGCCTGGAGCGGACAGGGCAATCAGCCCCAGCATTTT
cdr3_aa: CAWSGQGNQPQHF

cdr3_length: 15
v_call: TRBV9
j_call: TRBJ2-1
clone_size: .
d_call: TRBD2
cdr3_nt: TGTGCCAGCAGCGCCGGGACTAGCGGAACTAATGAGCAGTTCTTC
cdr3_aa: CASSAGTSGTNEQFF

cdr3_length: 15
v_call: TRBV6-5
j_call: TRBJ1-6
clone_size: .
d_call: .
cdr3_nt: TGTGCCAGCAGTTTGGAGGGAGCCTATAATTCACCCCTCCACTTT
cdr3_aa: CASSLEGAYNSPLHF

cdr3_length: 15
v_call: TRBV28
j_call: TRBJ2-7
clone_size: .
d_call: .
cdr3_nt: TGTGCCAGCCCCTTGCGGGACCCCTGCTCCTACGAGCAGTACTTC
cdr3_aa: CASPLRDPCSYEQYF

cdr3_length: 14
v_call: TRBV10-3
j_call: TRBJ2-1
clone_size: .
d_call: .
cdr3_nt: TGTGCCATCAGTGATGACTACTCCTACAATGAGCAGTTCTTC
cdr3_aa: CAISDDYSYNEQFF

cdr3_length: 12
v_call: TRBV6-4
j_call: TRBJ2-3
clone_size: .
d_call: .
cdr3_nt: TGTGCCAGCACCAATACAGGGGATACGCAGTATTTT
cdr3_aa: CASTNTGDTQYF